Sequencing of this T cell receptor (beta chain) was carried out in a study of cytomegalovirus exposure and HLA in healthy donors. General study points: A later analysis revealed that TCR association rates differed between HLA loci, peaking at DRB1 and bottoming out at HLA-C. It was about 150 TCR beta chains that were listed as cytomegalovirus-associated. Reportedly, cytomegalovirus status was diagnosed with high sensitivity and specificity. Certain indistinguishable V segments, among them TRBV6-2 and TRBV6-3, were excluded.

A word on this clone: Its cognate antigen is unknown.

Germline CDR1 is GTSNPN and CDR2 is SVGIG (reference sequence). Trimming cost V 4 bases and J 4 bases, with 8 bases left between them. The CDR3 has 11 residues. Primers: 60 Vbeta forward and 13 Jbeta reverse. Sequenced by immunoSEQ multiplex PCR; TCRdb stores in-frame clones only, minus some. The repertoire holds about 120,000 clones, approximately 80% seen once, with roughly 9.2% in the top ten. Source material: PBMCs. The chain carries TRBV30 and TRBJ2-7; D is ambiguous. The TCR originated in a female donor in good health and CMV-seropositive. The CDR3 region is CAWTEDYEQYF. The CDR3 region has the DNA TGTGCCTGGACCGAGGATTACGAGCAGTACTTC.